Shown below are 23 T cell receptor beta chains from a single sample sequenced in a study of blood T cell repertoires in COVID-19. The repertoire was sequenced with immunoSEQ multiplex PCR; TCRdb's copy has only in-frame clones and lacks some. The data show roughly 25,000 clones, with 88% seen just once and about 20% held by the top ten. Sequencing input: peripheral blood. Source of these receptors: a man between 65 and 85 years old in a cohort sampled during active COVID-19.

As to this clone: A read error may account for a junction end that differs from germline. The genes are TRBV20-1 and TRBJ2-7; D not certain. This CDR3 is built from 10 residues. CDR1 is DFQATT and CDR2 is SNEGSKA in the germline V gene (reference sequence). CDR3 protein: CSATDNLIHF. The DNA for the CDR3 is TGCAGTGCCACCGACAACCTAATTCACTTC.

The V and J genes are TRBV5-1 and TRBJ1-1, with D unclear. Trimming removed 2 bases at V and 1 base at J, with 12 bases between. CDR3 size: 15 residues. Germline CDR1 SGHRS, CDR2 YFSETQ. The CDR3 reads CASSFSGAGNTEAFF. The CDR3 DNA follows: TGCGCCAGCAGCTTTTCGGGCGCGGGGAACACTGAAGCTTTCTTT.

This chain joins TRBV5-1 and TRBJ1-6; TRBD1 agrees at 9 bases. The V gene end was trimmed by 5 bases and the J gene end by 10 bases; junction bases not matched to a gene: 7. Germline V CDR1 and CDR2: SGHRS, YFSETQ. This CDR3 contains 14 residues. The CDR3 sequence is CASRAGTGNSPLHF. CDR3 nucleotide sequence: TGCGCCAGCAGGGCCGGGACAGGGAACTCACCCCTCCACTTT.

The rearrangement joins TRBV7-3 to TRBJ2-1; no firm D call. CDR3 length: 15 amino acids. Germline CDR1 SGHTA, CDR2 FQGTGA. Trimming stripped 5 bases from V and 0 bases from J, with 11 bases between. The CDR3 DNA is TGTGCCAGCAGCCTGGCAGCTAGCTCCTACAATGAGCAGTTCTTC. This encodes CASSLAASSYNEQFF.

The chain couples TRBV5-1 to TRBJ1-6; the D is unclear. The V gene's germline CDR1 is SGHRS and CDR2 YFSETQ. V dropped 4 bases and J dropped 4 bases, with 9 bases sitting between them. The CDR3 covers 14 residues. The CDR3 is CASSKEFYNSPLHF. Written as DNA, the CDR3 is TGCGCCAGCAGCAAGGAGTTTTATAATTCACCCCTCCACTTT.

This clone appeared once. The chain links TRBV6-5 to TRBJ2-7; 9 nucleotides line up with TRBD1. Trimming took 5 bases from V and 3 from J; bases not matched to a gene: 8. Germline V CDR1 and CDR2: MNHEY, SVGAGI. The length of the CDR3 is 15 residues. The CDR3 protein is CASSTTGTGIYEQYF. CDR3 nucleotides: TGTGCCAGCAGTACCACCGGGACAGGGATCTACGAGCAGTACTTC.

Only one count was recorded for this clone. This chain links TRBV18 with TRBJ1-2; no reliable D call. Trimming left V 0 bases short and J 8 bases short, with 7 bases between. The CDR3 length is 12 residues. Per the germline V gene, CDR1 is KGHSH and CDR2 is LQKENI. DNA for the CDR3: TGTGCCAGCTCACCACCAGAGCGGGGCTACACCTTC. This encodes CASSPPERGYTF.

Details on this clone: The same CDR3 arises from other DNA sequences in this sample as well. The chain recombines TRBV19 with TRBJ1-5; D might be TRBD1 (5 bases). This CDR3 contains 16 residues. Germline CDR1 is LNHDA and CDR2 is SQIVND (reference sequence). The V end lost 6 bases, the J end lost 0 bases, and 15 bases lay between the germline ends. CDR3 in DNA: TGTGCCAGTAGCCCGGGGGGGGGTTATAGCAATCAGCCCCAGCATTTT. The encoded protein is CASSPGGGYSNQPQHF.

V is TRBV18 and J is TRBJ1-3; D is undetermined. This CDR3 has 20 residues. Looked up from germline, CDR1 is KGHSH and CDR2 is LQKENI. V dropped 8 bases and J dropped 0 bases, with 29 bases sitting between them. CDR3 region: CASTRVIPSDPTLSGNTIYF. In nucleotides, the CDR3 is TGTGCCAGCACCCGAGTCATTCCGAGCGACCCTACCCTCTCTGGAAACACCATATATTTT.

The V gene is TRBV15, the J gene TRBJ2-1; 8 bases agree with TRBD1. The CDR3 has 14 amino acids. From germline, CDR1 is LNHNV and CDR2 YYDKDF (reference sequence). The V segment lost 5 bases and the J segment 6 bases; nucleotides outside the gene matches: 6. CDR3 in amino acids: CATSRQGMVNEQFF. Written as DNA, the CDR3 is TGTGCCACCAGCCGACAGGGGATGGTCAATGAGCAGTTCTTC.

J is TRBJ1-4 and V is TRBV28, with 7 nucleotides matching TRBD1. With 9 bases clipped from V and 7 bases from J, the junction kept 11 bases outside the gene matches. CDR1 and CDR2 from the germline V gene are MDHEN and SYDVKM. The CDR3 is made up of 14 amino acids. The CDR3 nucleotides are TGTGCCAGTCAAAACAGGGGAACCGGTGAAAAACTGTTTTTT. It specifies CASQNRGTGEKLFF.

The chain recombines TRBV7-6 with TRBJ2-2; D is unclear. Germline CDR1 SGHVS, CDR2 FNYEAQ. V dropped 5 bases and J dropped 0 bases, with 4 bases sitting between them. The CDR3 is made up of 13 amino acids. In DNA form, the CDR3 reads TGTGCCAGCAGCCCCGCGAACACCGGGGAGCTGTTTTTT. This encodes CASSPANTGELFF.

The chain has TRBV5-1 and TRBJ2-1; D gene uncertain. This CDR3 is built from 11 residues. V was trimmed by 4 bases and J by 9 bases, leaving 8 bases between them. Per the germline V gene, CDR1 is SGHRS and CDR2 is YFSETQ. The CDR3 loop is CASSPSREQFF. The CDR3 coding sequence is TGCGCCAGCAGCCCCTCCCGTGAGCAGTTCTTC. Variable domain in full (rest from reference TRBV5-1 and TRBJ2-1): KAGVTQTPRYLIKTRGQQVTLSCSPISGHRSVSWYQQTPGQGLQFLFEYFSETQRNKGNFPGRFSGRQFSNSRSEMNVSTLELGDSALYLCASSPSREQFFGPGTRLTVL.

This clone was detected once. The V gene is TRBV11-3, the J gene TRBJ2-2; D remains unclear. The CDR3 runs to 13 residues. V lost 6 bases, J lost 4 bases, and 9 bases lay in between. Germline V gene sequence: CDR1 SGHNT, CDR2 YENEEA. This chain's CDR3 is CASRESGTGELFF. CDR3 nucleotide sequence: TGTGCCAGCAGGGAGTCCGGCACCGGGGAGCTGTTTTTT.

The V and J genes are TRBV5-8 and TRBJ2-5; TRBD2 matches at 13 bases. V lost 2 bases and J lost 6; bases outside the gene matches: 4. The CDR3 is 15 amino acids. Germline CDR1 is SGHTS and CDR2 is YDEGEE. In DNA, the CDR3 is TGTGCCAGCAGCTTCCAGACTAGCGGGAGGCAGACCCAGTACTTC. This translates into CASSFQTSGRQTQYF. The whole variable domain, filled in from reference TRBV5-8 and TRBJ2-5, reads EAGVTQSPTHLIKTRGQQATLRCSPISGHTSVYWYQQALGLGLQFLLWYDEGEERNRGNFPPRFSGRQFPNYSSELNVNALELEDSALYLCASSFQTSGRQTQYFGPGTRLLVL.

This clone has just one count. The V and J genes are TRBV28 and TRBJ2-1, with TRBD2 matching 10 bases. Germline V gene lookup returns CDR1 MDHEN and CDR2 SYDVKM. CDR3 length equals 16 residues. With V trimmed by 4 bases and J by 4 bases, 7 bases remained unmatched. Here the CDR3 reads CASSSPSSGSYNEQFF. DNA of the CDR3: TGTGCCAGCAGTTCCCCCTCTAGCGGGAGTTACAATGAGCAGTTCTTC.

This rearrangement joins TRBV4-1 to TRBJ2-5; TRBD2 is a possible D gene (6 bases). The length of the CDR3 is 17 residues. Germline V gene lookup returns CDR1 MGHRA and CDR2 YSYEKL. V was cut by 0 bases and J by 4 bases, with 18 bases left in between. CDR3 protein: CASSQDPPRDLRETQYF. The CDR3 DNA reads TGCGCCAGCAGCCAAGACCCCCCCCGGGACTTGCGAGAGACCCAGTACTTC.

The CDR3 nucleotides are TGTGCCAGCAGCCGGGGACAGTATAGCACAGATACGCAGTATTTT. It codes for CASSRGQYSTDTQYF. The chain combines TRBV5-6 with TRBJ2-3; 7 nucleotides agree with TRBD1. The V segment lost 4 bases and the J segment 0 bases; nucleotides outside the gene matches: 5. Germline V gene lookup returns CDR1 SGHDT and CDR2 YYEEEE. The CDR3 runs 15 residues.

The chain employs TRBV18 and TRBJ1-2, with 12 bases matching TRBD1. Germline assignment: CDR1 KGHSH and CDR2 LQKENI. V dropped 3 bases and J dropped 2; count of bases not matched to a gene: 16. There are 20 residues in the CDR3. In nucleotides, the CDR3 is TGTGCCAGCTCACCTTGGGGGGACAGGGGGCCACTCGGGCCAAACTATGGCTACACCTTC. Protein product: CASSPWGDRGPLGPNYGYTF.

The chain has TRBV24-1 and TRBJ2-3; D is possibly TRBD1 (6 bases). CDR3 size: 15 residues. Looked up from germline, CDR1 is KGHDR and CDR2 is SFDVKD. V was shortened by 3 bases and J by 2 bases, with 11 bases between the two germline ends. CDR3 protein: CATSDQGHHTDTQYF. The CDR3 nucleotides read TGTGCCACCAGTGATCAGGGACACCACACAGATACGCAGTATTTT.

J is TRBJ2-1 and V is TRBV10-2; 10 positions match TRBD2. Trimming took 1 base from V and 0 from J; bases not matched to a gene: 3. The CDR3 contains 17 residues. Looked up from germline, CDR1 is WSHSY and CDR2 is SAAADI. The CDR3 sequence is CASSEWASGSSYNEQFF. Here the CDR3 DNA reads TGCGCCAGCAGTGAGTGGGCTAGCGGGAGCTCCTACAATGAGCAGTTCTTC.

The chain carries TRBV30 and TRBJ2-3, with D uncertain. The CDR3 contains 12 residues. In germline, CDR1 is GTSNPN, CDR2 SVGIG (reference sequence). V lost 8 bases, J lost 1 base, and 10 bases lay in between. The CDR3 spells CARAGGTDTQYF. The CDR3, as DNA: TGTGCCCGGGCCGGAGGCACAGATACGCAGTATTTT.

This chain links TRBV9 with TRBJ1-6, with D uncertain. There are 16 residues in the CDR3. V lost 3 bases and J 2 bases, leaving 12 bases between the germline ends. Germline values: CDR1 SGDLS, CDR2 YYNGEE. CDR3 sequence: CASSDGRATYNSPLHF. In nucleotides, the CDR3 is TGTGCCAGCAGCGATGGGAGGGCCACCTATAATTCACCCCTCCACTTT. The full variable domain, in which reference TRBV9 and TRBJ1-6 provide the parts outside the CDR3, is DSGVTQTPKHLITATGQRVTLRCSPRSGDLSVYWYQQSLDQGLQFLIQYYNGEERAKGNILERFSAQQFPDLHSELNLSSLELGDSALYFCASSDGRATYNSPLHFGNGTRLTVT.